This T cell receptor (beta chain) is from a study of draining lymph node invasion in breast cancer. Germline values: CDR1 LNHDA, CDR2 SQIVND (reference sequence). CDR3 length: 14 amino acids. V shed 7 bases, J shed 2 bases, and the junction held 7 bases outside the gene matches. MiXCR was run by TCRdb on the bulk RNA-seq reads, yielding one entry per CDR3 protein. The sample holds 1,200 or so distinct CDR3 sequences; about 60% are singletons and the top ten take roughly 7%. Memory conventional CD4 T cells were sorted as CD4+ CD45RA- CD25- cells. In this sample, this clonotype turned up a few times. The sample comprised sorted memory CD4+ effector T cells from the tumor. The TCR originated in a female donor with luminal breast cancer. The chain recombines TRBV19 with TRBJ1-1; 7 bases map to TRBD1. CDR3 coding DNA: TGTGCCAGTATATTCGGGGACAGAAACACTGAAGCTTTCTTT. Its translation: CASIFGDRNTEAFF.